This TCR beta chain was sequenced in a study of memory CD4+ T cells and cytomegalovirus serostatus. Germline CDR1 GTSNPN, CDR2 SVGIG (reference sequence). Trimming took 4 bases from V and 6 from J; bases not matched to a gene: 8. The CDR3 has 13 residues. Single viable CD3+CD4+CD8-CD45RO+ cells were sorted as the memory CD4+ T cells. TCRdb's table, derived via immunoSEQ multiplex PCR, lists solely in-frame clones and lacks some. The data show under 50,000 clones, with around 79% seen just once and approximately 0.78% held by the top ten. The sequencing input was memory CD4+ T cells from blood. The V and J genes are TRBV30 and TRBJ1-2, with 7 nucleotides matching TRBD1. The TCR comes from an adult in good health and CMV-seronegative. CDR3 amino acids: CAWTRQGLNGYTF. DNA of the CDR3: TGTGCCTGGACCCGACAGGGTTTGAATGGCTACACCTTC.